This record concerns one T cell receptor (beta chain) sequence. Its target is not known. The source of the sample is a study of blood T cells in healthy people across ages. At least 6 million PBMCs were isolated per sample. The use of a sample-barcoded 5' primer and a J-beta primer mix characterized a second PCR of about 7 to 12 cycles. One entry per CDR3 protein results from TCRdb running MiXCR on the 5' RACE reads. The sample records roughly 1.7 million distinct CDR3 sequences, roughly 30% being singletons. Whole-study findings and limits: Long-lived donors had more naive CD4+ cells and higher diversity than aged donors.

CDR3 length: 15 amino acids. With V trimmed by 4 bases and J by 8 bases, 8 bases remained unmatched. CDR1 and CDR2 (germline): MNHEY, SMNVEV (reference sequence). This chain connects TRBV27 to TRBJ2-1; 10 bases match TRBD1. The sequenced sample consisted of blood. The TCR comes from a woman aged 25-40 years in good health. CDR3 amino acids: CASSSGQGRTDEQFF. Here the CDR3 DNA reads TGTGCCAGCAGTTCGGGACAGGGGAGAACGGATGAGCAGTTCTTC.